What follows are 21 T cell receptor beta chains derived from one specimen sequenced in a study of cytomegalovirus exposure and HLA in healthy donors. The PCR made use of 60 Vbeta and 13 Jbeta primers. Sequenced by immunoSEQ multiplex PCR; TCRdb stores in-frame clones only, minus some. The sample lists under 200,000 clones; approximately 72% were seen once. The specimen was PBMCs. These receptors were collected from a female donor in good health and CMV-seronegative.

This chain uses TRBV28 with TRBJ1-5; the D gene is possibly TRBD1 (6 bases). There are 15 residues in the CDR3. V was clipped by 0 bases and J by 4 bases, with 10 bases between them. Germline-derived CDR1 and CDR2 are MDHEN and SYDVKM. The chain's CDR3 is CASSLWGRGNQPQHF. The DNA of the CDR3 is TGTGCCAGCAGTTTATGGGGCAGGGGAAATCAGCCCCAGCATTTT.

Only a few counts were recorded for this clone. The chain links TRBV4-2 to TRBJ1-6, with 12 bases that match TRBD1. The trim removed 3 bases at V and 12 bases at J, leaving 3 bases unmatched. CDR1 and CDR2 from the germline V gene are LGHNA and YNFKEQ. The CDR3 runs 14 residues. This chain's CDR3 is CASSQGTGGEPLHF. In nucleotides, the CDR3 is TGTGCCAGCAGCCAGGGGACAGGGGGCGAACCCCTCCACTTT.

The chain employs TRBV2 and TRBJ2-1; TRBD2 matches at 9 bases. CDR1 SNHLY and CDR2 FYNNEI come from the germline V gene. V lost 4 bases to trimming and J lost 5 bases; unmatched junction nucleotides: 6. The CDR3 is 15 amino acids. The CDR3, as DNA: TGTGCCAGCAGTGGGGGGACTAGCCCCAACAATGAGCAGTTCTTC. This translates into CASSGGTSPNNEQFF.

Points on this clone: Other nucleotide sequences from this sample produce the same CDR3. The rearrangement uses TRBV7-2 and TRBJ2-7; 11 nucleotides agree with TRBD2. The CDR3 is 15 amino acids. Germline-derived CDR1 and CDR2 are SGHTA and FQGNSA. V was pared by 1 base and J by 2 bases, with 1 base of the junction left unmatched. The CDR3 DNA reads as TGTGCCAGCAGCTTAGGACTAGCGGGAACCTACGAGCAGTACTTC. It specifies CASSLGLAGTYEQYF.

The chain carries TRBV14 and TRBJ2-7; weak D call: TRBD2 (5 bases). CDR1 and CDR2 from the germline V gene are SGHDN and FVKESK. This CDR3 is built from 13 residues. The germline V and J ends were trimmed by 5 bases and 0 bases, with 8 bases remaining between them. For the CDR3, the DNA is TGTGCCAGCAGCGAGGGTAGCTCCTACGAGCAGTACTTC. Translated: CASSEGSSYEQYF. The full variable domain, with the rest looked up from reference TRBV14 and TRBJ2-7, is EAGVTQFPSHSVIEKGQTVTLRCDPISGHDNLYWYRRVMGKEIKFLLHFVKESKQDESGMPNNRFLAERTGGTYSTLKVQPAELEDSGVYFCASSEGSSYEQYFGPGTRLTVT.

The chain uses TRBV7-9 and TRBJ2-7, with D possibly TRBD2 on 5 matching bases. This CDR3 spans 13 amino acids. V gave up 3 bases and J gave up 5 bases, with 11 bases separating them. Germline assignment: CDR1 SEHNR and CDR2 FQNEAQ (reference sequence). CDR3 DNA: TGTGCCAGCAGCTTGGGAGCTCCCGACGAGCAGTACTTC. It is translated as CASSLGAPDEQYF.

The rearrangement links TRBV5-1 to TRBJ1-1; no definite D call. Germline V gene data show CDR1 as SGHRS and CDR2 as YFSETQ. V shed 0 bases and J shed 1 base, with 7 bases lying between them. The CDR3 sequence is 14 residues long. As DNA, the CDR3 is TGCGCCAGCAGCTTGGGGGGAGAGAACACTGAAGCTTTCTTT. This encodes CASSLGGENTEAFF. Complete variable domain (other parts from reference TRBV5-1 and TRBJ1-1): KAGVTQTPRYLIKTRGQQVTLSCSPISGHRSVSWYQQTPGQGLQFLFEYFSETQRNKGNFPGRFSGRQFSNSRSEMNVSTLELGDSALYLCASSLGGENTEAFFGQGTRLTVV.

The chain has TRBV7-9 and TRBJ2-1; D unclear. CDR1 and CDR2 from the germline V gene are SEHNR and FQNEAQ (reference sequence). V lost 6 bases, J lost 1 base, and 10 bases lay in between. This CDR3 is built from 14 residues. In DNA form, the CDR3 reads TGTGCCAGCAGTTTCGATCTATCCTACAATGAGCAGTTCTTC. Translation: CASSFDLSYNEQFF.

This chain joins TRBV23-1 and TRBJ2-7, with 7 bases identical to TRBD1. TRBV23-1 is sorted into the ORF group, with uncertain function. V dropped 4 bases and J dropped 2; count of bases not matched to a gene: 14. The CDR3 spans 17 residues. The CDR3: CASSPRKPGQITYEQYF. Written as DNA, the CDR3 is TGCGCCAGCAGTCCCCGCAAGCCGGGACAGATAACCTACGAGCAGTACTTC.

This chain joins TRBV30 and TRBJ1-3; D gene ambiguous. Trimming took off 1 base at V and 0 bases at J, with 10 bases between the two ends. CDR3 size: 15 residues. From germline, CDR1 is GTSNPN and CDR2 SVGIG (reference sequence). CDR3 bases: TGTGCCTGGAGTGAAGCTACTCTCTCTGGAAACACCATATATTTT. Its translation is CAWSEATLSGNTIYF.

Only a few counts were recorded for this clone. CDR3 sequence (DNA): TGTGCCAGCAGCCAAGGGACAGGGGGCTTGGGGGAGCAGTACTTC. Translation gives CASSQGTGGLGEQYF. The V and J genes are TRBV7-2 and TRBJ2-7; 12 bases agree with TRBD1. Germline V gene lookup returns CDR1 SGHTA and CDR2 FQGNSA. CDR3 length: 15 amino acids. The V and J ends lost 5 bases and 7 bases, in that order; junction bases with no gene match: 9.

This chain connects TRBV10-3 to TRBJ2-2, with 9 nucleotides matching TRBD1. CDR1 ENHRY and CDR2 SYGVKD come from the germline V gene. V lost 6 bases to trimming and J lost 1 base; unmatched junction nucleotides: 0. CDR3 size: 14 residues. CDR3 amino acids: CAIRDRGNTGELFF. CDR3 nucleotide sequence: TGTGCCATCAGGGACAGGGGGAACACCGGGGAGCTGTTTTTT.

The CDR3 DNA follows: TGTGCCATCCAGATGACAGGGATCTATGGCTACACCTTC. This translates into CAIQMTGIYGYTF. The chain uses TRBV10-3 and TRBJ1-2; 7 bases map to TRBD1. Trimming cost V 8 bases and J 4 bases; bases outside gene matches: 7. Germline V CDR1 and CDR2: ENHRY, SYGVKD. The length of the CDR3 is 13 residues.

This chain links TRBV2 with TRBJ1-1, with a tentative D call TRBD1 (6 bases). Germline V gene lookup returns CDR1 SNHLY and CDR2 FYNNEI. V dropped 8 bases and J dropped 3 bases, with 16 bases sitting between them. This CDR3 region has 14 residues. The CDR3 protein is CASRDTYYDTEAFF. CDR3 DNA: TGTGCCAGCCGGGACACCTACTACGACACTGAAGCTTTCTTT.

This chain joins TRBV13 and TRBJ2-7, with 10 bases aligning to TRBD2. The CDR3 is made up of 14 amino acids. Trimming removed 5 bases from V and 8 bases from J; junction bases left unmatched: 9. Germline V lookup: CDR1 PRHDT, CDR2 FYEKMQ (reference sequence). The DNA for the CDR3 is TGTGCCAGCAGCGTAGCGGGGGGACACTCCCAGCAGTACTTC. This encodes CASSVAGGHSQQYF.

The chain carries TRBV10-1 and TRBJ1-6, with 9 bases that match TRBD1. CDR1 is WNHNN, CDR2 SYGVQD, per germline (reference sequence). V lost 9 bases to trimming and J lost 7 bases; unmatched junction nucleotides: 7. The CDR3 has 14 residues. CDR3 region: CARGTGTGNSPLHF. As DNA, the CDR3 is TGCGCCAGGGGAACCGGGACAGGGAATTCACCCCTCCACTTT.

CDR3: CASSFSSTDTQYF. CDR3 nucleotide sequence: TGTGCCAGCAGCTTCTCTAGCACAGATACGCAGTATTTT. V usage is TRBV5-6 and J usage is TRBJ2-3; D is unresolved. The CDR3 loop spans 13 amino acids. Trimming pared 2 bases from V and 0 bases from J, leaving 4 bases between. Looked up from germline, CDR1 is SGHDT and CDR2 is YYEEEE.

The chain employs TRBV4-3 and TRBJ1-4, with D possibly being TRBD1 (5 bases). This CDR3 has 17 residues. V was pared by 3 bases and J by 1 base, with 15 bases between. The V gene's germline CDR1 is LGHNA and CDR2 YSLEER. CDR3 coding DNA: TGCGCCAGCAGCCAGGCCTTAAGGGGTAGAACTAATGAAAAACTGTTTTTT. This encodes CASSQALRGRTNEKLFF.

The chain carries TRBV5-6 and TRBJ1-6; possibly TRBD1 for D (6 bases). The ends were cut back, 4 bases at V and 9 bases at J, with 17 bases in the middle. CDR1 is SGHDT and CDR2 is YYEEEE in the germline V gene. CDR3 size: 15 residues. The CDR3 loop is CASSPHGRDTSPLHF. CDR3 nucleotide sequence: TGTGCCAGCAGCCCCCACGGGAGGGACACTTCACCCCTCCACTTT.

The CDR3 nucleotides read TGTGCCAGCAGTCTGGGGGCCCCCACCACCGGGGAGCAGTTCTTC. It specifies CASSLGAPTTGEQFF. The V gene is TRBV6-6, the J gene TRBJ2-1; D possibly corresponds to TRBD1 (6 bases). Trimming left V 5 bases short and J 10 bases short, with 21 bases between. The CDR3 is 15 residues long. CDR1 is MNHNY and CDR2 is SVGAGI in the germline V gene (reference sequence).

Here the CDR3 DNA reads TGTGCCAGCTCATCGACAGATGCGTGGACTAGCAATCAGCCCCAGCATTTT. Its translation: CASSSTDAWTSNQPQHF. This chain links TRBV18 with TRBJ1-5, with a tentative D call TRBD1 (5 bases). Deletions cut 5 bases from V and 0 bases from J, with 17 bases between. The CDR3 loop spans 17 amino acids. Germline V gene sequence: CDR1 KGHSH, CDR2 LQKENI.